This T cell receptor (beta chain) was identified during a study of cytomegalovirus exposure and HLA in healthy donors. Across the study: Inside one of the first data releases sat around 80 million unique TCRs taken from HLA-typed donors. Study-wide results and limits: Reported results showed that the classifier diagnosed cytomegalovirus status with high specificity and sensitivity. Being productive about 87% or about 30% of the time was typical of most TCR beta V segments in an earlier analysis.

Healthy bone marrow donors made up the cohort. The CDR3 is 15 amino acids. The ends lost 6 bases at V and 6 bases at J; junction bases unmatched: 8. Germline V gene sequence: CDR1 MNHEY, CDR2 SMNVEV (reference sequence). 60 Vbeta and 13 Jbeta primers were used in PCR. Repertoires were generated with immunoSEQ multiplex PCR, while TCRdb's copy carries only in-frame clones and drops some. The sample shows some 160,000 clones, 84% of them seen only once. This clone was recorded once. Its antigen is unidentified. This receptor was obtained from a boy aged 2 to 10 in good health and CMV-seronegative. The rearrangement links TRBV27 to TRBJ1-6; the match to TRBD1 covers 7 bases. The sequencing sample was made of PBMCs. CDR3 coding DNA: TGTGCCAGCAGCAGTTTGGGACAGCTTAATTCACCCCTCCACTTT. Its protein product is CASSSLGQLNSPLHF.